The 27 T cell receptor beta chains listed next were all sequenced from one sample in a study of technical replicates of blood from a handful of donors. Only in-frame clones appear in the TCRdb table, and some are missing; sequencing was by immunoSEQ multiplex PCR. The sample records 73,000 or so clones, about 91% being singletons. The sample comprised T cells isolated from PBMCs. The receptor set was obtained from a human donor in good health.

The V and J genes are TRBV5-1 and TRBJ2-3; the match to TRBD2 covers 10 bases. Trimming took 0 bases from V and 2 from J; bases not matched to a gene: 9. The CDR3 consists of 18 residues. CDR1 and CDR2 (germline): SGHRS, YFSETQ. The CDR3 loop is CASSLEASGSPITDTQYF. The CDR3 DNA sequence: TGCGCCAGCAGCTTGGAAGCTAGCGGGAGCCCTATCACAGATACGCAGTATTTT. Using reference TRBV5-1 and TRBJ2-3 for the parts outside the CDR3, the full variable domain is KAGVTQTPRYLIKTRGQQVTLSCSPISGHRSVSWYQQTPGQGLQFLFEYFSETQRNKGNFPGRFSGRQFSNSRSEMNVSTLELGDSALYLCASSLEASGSPITDTQYFGPGTRLTVL.

The V gene is TRBV11-2, the J gene TRBJ2-7; D possibly corresponds to TRBD2 (5 bases). The CDR3 spans 15 residues. Trimming removed 7 bases from V and 2 bases from J, with 18 bases in between. Germline V lookup: CDR1 SGHAT, CDR2 FQNNGV. The CDR3, as DNA: TGTGCCAGCACCTCGGACCTGCGGGCAGCCTACGAGCAGTACTTC. This encodes CASTSDLRAAYEQYF.

This CDR3 is CASRDMRSQPQHF. The CDR3 DNA follows: TGTGCCAGCCGGGACATGCGGAGTCAGCCCCAGCATTTT. This chain connects TRBV18 to TRBJ1-5; D may be TRBD1 (6 bases). The V and J ends lost 8 bases and 6 bases respectively, with 14 bases between them. Germline-derived CDR1 and CDR2 are KGHSH and LQKENI. The CDR3 is 13 amino acids.

In its sample, this clone was seen many times. The V and J genes are TRBV29-1 and TRBJ2-2, with TRBD2 as a possible D gene (6 bases). Germline CDR1 and CDR2: SQVTM and ANQGSEA. Trimming removed 4 bases from V and 7 bases from J, with 7 bases in between. The CDR3 totals 11 residues. The CDR3 loop is CSVGRGGELFF. CDR3 coding DNA: TGCAGCGTTGGGAGGGGCGGGGAGCTGTTTTTT.

This clone was seen a few times. The chain employs TRBV7-6 and TRBJ1-4; D may be TRBD1 (5 bases). Trimming pared 5 bases from V and 7 bases from J, leaving 8 bases between. Germline V lookup: CDR1 SGHVS, CDR2 FNYEAQ. This CDR3 has 12 amino acids. CDR3 protein: CASSLTGEKLFF. CDR3 DNA sequence: TGTGCCAGCAGCCTCACAGGTGAAAAACTGTTTTTT.

V is TRBV7-3 and J is TRBJ2-3; TRBD2 might be the D (7 bases). Germline V gene sequence: CDR1 SGHTA, CDR2 FQGTGA. This CDR3 comprises 17 residues. V lost 3 bases to trimming and J lost 4 bases, with 20 bases between them. CDR3 bases: TGTGCCAGCAGCTTGTGGCCCCCGGGGGGCGGCGCAGATACGCAGTATTTT. Translated: CASSLWPPGGGADTQYF.

This clone was recorded once. The chain links TRBV14 to TRBJ2-1, with TRBD2 identical over 10 bases. The V gene's germline CDR1 is SGHDN and CDR2 FVKESK. The V gene end was trimmed by 3 bases and the J gene end by 6 bases; junction bases not matched to a gene: 5. The CDR3 loop spans 15 amino acids. The CDR3 DNA follows: TGTGCCAGCAGCCAGTGGACTAGCGGCGGCAATGAGCAGTTCTTC. As protein: CASSQWTSGGNEQFF.

The chain is built from TRBV29-1 and TRBJ1-1; weak D call: TRBD1 (6 bases). The ends were cut back, 6 bases at V and 5 bases at J, with 10 bases in the middle. From germline, CDR1 is SQVTM and CDR2 ANQGSEA. The CDR3 length is 11 residues. This CDR3 is CSVHRVTEAFF. DNA of the CDR3: TGCAGCGTCCACAGGGTTACTGAAGCTTTCTTT. Complete variable domain (other parts from reference TRBV29-1 and TRBJ1-1): SAVISQKPSRDICQRGTSLTIQCQVDSQVTMMFWYRQQPGQSLTLIATANQGSEATYESGFVIDKFPISRPNLTFSTLTVSNMSPEDSSIYLCSVHRVTEAFFGQGTRLTVV.

This sequence joins TRBV5-1 and TRBJ1-2, with 7 bases aligning to TRBD1. Germline loops: CDR1 SGHRS, CDR2 YFSETQ. Trimming cost V 4 bases and J 4 bases; bases outside gene matches: 13. CDR3 size: 16 residues. The CDR3 is CASSDGTVPTSYGYTF. CDR3 bases: TGCGCCAGCAGCGACGGGACAGTACCAACCTCCTATGGCTACACCTTC.

Turning to this clone: One junction end disagrees with the germline gene, perhaps due to a read error. V usage is TRBV6-1 and J usage is TRBJ2-7, with D maybe TRBD1 (6 bases). The CDR3 contains 11 residues. Germline CDR1 and CDR2: MNHNS and SASEGT. The CDR3: CASSELEAGDF. The CDR3 DNA reads TGTGCCAGCAGTGAATTAGAGGCAGGGGACTTC.

The V and J genes are TRBV2 and TRBJ1-5; maybe TRBD1 (6 bases). From germline, CDR1 is SNHLY and CDR2 FYNNEI. This CDR3 comprises 12 residues. V was cut by 2 bases and J by 11 bases, with 10 bases left in between. The CDR3 protein is CASSERQDTQHF. CDR3 nucleotide sequence: TGTGCCAGCAGTGAAAGACAGGACACCCAGCATTTT.

This chain connects TRBV30 to TRBJ1-6; D is undetermined. The CDR3 covers 14 residues. The germline V gene encodes CDR1 GTSNPN and CDR2 SVGIG (reference sequence). V was cut by 3 bases and J by 9 bases, with 15 bases left in between. The CDR3 region has the DNA TGTGCCTGGAGCTCGAAATCTACTTTTTCACCCCTCCACTTT. This sequence encodes CAWSSKSTFSPLHF.

J is TRBJ2-7 and V is TRBV28; 7 bases match TRBD1. CDR3 length equals 14 residues. CDR1 MDHEN and CDR2 SYDVKM come from the germline V gene. Trimming removed 2 bases from V and 3 bases from J; junction bases left unmatched: 4. As DNA, the CDR3 is TGTGCCAGCAGTTTAGAGGGACAGATCTACGAGCAGTACTTC. The encoded protein is CASSLEGQIYEQYF.

The rearrangement uses TRBV7-5 and TRBJ2-5; the table's D call TRBD1 went unverified against the DNA. TRBV7-5 is designated a pseudogene. The CDR3 runs to 15 residues. CDR3 in amino acids: CVRGIHRTGQETQYF. The DNA of the CDR3 is TGTGTCAGAGGGATTCATCGGACAGGTCAAGAGACCCAGTACTTC.

This chain connects TRBV7-8 to TRBJ1-5; D remains ambiguous. This CDR3 is built from 14 residues. Germline CDR1 is SGHVS and CDR2 is FQNEAQ. V was clipped by 1 base and J by 2 bases, with 6 bases between them. CDR3 sequence: CASSLVVGNQPQHF. Written as DNA, the CDR3 is TGTGCCAGCAGCTTAGTAGTTGGCAATCAGCCCCAGCATTTT.

This chain joins TRBV6-4 and TRBJ1-1; D is undetermined. CDR3 length: 13 residues. V lost 3 bases, J lost 1 base, and 6 bases lay in between. Germline lookup yields CDR1 MRHNA and CDR2 SNTAGT. Written as DNA, the CDR3 is TGTGCCAGCAGTGAACAGAGGAACACTGAAGCTTTCTTT. Protein product: CASSEQRNTEAFF.

The gene calls are TRBV2 and TRBJ2-7; 10 positions match TRBD2. The CDR3 has 14 residues. J was trimmed by 2 bases and V by 11 bases; bases with no gene match: 9. Germline-derived CDR1 and CDR2 are SNHLY and FYNNEI. The CDR3 coding sequence is TGTGCCGTCCTGCTAGCGGGGGAAACCTACGAGCAGTACTTC. This encodes CAVLLAGETYEQYF.

The chain employs TRBV5-4 and TRBJ1-2, with 8 positions matching TRBD1. CDR1 is SGHNT and CDR2 is YYREEE in the germline V gene (reference sequence). J lost 5 bases, V lost 4 bases, and 7 bases had no gene match. The CDR3 runs to 14 residues. As DNA, the CDR3 is TGTGCCAGCAGCAATGTACAGGGGGATTATGGCTACACCTTC. As protein: CASSNVQGDYGYTF.

The J gene is TRBJ1-2, the V gene TRBV2, with 8 bases fitting TRBD1. The ends lost 6 bases at V and 10 bases at J; junction bases unmatched: 10. Germline V CDR1 and CDR2: SNHLY, FYNNEI. The length of the CDR3 is 13 residues. CDR3 in DNA: TGTGCCAGCAGGCCAGGACAGGGCCTGATCTACACCTTC. Translation gives CASRPGQGLIYTF.

The chain is built from TRBV6-1 and TRBJ1-4, with D uncertain. The CDR3 sequence is 16 residues long. Germline V lookup: CDR1 MNHNS, CDR2 SASEGT. V was clipped by 2 bases and J by 5 bases, with 15 bases between them. This CDR3 reads CASSEIEGSANEKLFF. CDR3 coding DNA: TGTGCCAGCAGTGAAATAGAGGGCAGCGCCAATGAAAAACTGTTTTTT.

The CDR3 is CASSFQPGSNEKLFF. CDR3 DNA sequence: TGTGCCAGCAGCTTCCAACCAGGGTCTAATGAAAAACTGTTTTTT. The V and J genes are TRBV7-8 and TRBJ1-4; possibly TRBD1 for D (5 bases). Trimming took 3 bases from V and 3 from J, leaving 11 bases between them. Per germline, CDR1 SGHVS and CDR2 FQNEAQ. The CDR3 totals 15 residues.

This rearrangement joins TRBV18 to TRBJ1-1; 8 nucleotides align to TRBD1. Germline V gene lookup returns CDR1 KGHSH and CDR2 LQKENI. V lost 1 base, J lost 4 bases, and 5 bases stayed unmatched. The CDR3 runs 15 residues. CDR3 loop: CASSPRSTGGTEAFF. The CDR3, as DNA: TGTGCCAGCTCACCACGAAGCACAGGGGGCACTGAAGCTTTCTTT. The variable domain in full, with the rest retrieved from reference TRBV18 and TRBJ1-1, is NAGVMQNPRHLVRRRGQEARLRCSPMKGHSHVYWYRQLPEEGLKFMVYLQKENIIDESGMPKERFSAEFPKEGPSILRIQQVVRGDSAAYFCASSPRSTGGTEAFFGQGTRLTVV.

The chain joins TRBV5-5 to TRBJ1-6, with 7 bases matching TRBD1. The CDR3 contains 16 residues. Losses at the gene ends were 4 bases for V and 8 bases for J; bases not matched to a gene: 12. Germline CDR1 reads SGHKS; CDR2 reads YYEKEE (reference sequence). The CDR3 loop reads CASSLIPGTEHSPLHF. The CDR3 DNA follows: TGTGCCAGCAGCCTAATCCCCGGGACAGAACATTCACCCCTCCACTTT.

Only one count was recorded for this clone. The V gene is TRBV28, the J gene TRBJ2-6; D possibly corresponds to TRBD2 (7 bases). Germline V gene sequence: CDR1 MDHEN, CDR2 SYDVKM. The CDR3 has 17 amino acids. V was trimmed by 6 bases and J by 2 bases, leaving 17 bases between them. The CDR3, as DNA: TGTGCCAGCAGAAAGCGGGACACGAGCCCTGGGGCCAACGTCCTGACTTTC. It specifies CASRKRDTSPGANVLTF.

V usage is TRBV12-5 and J usage is TRBJ2-1; a possible D gene is TRBD1 (6 bases). The germline gives CDR1 LGHNT, CDR2 FRNRAP. V lost 5 bases and J 7 bases, leaving 18 bases between the germline ends. The CDR3 runs to 15 residues. The CDR3 sequence is CASGNRVPLGNEQFF. The CDR3 bases are TGTGCTAGTGGTAACAGGGTACCTCTTGGAAATGAGCAGTTCTTC.

The chain is built from TRBV5-1 and TRBJ2-3, with 10 bases that match TRBD2. J was trimmed by 0 bases and V by 3 bases; bases with no gene match: 4. The CDR3 is 16 amino acids. Germline CDR1 is SGHRS and CDR2 is YFSETQ. The CDR3 DNA reads as TGCGCCAGCAGCTCCAGGACTAGCGGTAGCACAGATACGCAGTATTTT. As protein: CASSSRTSGSTDTQYF.

The count of this clone is one. CDR3: CASSLIPGQGETQYF. Written as DNA, the CDR3 is TGCGCCAGCAGCCTGATTCCGGGACAGGGCGAGACCCAGTACTTC. J is TRBJ2-5 and V is TRBV5-1; 9 nucleotides line up with TRBD1. The ends lost 4 bases at V and 5 bases at J; junction bases unmatched: 9. The CDR3 sequence is 15 residues long. CDR1 and CDR2 from the germline V gene are SGHRS and YFSETQ. The whole variable domain, remainder taken from reference TRBV5-1 and TRBJ2-5, is KAGVTQTPRYLIKTRGQQVTLSCSPISGHRSVSWYQQTPGQGLQFLFEYFSETQRNKGNFPGRFSGRQFSNSRSEMNVSTLELGDSALYLCASSLIPGQGETQYFGPGTRLLVL.